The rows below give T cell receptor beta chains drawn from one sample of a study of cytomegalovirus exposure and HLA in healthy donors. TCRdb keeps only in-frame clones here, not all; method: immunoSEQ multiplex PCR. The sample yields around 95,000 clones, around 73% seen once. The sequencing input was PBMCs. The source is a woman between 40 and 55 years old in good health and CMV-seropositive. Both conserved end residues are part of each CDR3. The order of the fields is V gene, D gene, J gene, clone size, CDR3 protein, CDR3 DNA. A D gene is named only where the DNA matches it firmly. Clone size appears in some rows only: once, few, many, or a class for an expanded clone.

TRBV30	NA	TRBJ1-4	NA	CAWSDQVNEKLFF	TGTGCCTGGAGTGATCAGGTGAATGAAAAACTGTTTTTT
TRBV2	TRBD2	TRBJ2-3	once	CASSEGSGSCTQYF	TGTGCCAGCAGTGAGGGTAGCGGGAGTTGCACGCAGTATTTT
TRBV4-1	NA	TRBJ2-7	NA	CASSQRRDPTLEQYF	TGCGCCAGCAGCCAAAGGCGGGATCCGACCCTCGAGCAGTACTTC
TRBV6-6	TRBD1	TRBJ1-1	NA	CASSIRDRGKNTEAFF	TGTGCCAGCAGTATCCGGGACAGGGGGAAGAACACTGAAGCTTTCTTT
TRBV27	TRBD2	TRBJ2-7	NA	CASSLRAGRAYEQYF	TGTGCCAGCAGTTTAAGGGCAGGGAGGGCCTACGAGCAGTACTTC
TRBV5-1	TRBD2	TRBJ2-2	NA	CASSPGGSVRVGELFF	TGCGCCAGCAGCCCTGGCGGGAGTGTCCGGGTCGGGGAGCTGTTTTTT
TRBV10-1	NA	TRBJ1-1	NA	CASSEDTYTEAFF	TGCGCCAGCAGTGAAGACACCTACACTGAAGCTTTCTTT
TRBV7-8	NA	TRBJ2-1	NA	CASSLVGTEQFF	TGTGCCAGCAGCTTGGTAGGGACAGAGCAGTTCTTC
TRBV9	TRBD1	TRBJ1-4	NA	CASSVATGQNEKLFF	TGTGCCAGCAGCGTAGCTACGGGACAGAATGAAAAACTGTTTTTT
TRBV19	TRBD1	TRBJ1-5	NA	CASRKDRDSNQPQHF	TGTGCCAGCAGAAAGGACAGGGATAGCAATCAGCCCCAGCATTTT
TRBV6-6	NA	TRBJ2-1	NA	CASHGGGPNNEQFF	TGTGCCAGTCACGGGGGAGGTCCCAATAATGAGCAGTTCTTC
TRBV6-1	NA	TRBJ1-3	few	CASSEQGTGNTIYF	TGTGCCAGCAGTGAGCAGGGCACCGGAAACACCATATATTTT
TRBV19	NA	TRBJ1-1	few	CASSIGRGGLNTEAFF	TGTGCCAGTAGTATAGGTCGAGGGGGTCTGAACACTGAAGCTTTCTTT
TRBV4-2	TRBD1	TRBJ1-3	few	CASSLQGQGESGNTIYF	TGTGCCAGCAGCCTTCAGGGACAGGGGGAATCTGGAAACACCATATATTTT
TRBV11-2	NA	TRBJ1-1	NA	CASSLEEVGNEAFF	TGTGCCAGCAGCTTAGAGGAGGTCGGGAATGAAGCTTTCTTT
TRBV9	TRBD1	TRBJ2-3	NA	CASSVAGQDTDTQYF	TGTGCCAGCAGCGTAGCGGGACAGGACACAGATACGCAGTATTTT
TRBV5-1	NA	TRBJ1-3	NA	CASSLAASGLGNTIYF	TGCGCCAGCAGCTTGGCTGCCAGCGGCCTAGGAAACACCATATATTTT
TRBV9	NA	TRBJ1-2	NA	CASSPTDTDYGYTF	TGTGCCAGCAGCCCCACAGACACCGACTATGGCTACACCTTC
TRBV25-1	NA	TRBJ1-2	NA	CATSGEGYTF	TGTGCCACCTCAGGGGAAGGCTACACCTTC
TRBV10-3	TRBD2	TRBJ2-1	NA	CAITSRIAGVEYNEQFF	TGTGCCATCACGTCGAGGATAGCGGGAGTGGAGTACAATGAGCAGTTCTTC
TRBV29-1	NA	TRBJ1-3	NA	CSVLRGSPGNTIYF	TGCAGCGTTTTACGGGGAAGTCCTGGAAACACCATATATTTT
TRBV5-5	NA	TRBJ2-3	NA	CASSLAFSVKDTQYF	TGTGCCAGCAGCTTGGCGTTTAGCGTGAAGGATACGCAGTATTTT
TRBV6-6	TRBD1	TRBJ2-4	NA	CASSYRDRQNIQYF	TGTGCCAGCAGTTACAGGGACAGACAAAACATTCAGTACTTC
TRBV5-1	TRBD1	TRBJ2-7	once	CASGRDRGSDEQYF	TGCGCCAGCGGTCGGGACAGGGGATCGGACGAGCAGTACTTC
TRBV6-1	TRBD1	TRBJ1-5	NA	CASSRPTGGFQPQHF	TGTGCCAGCAGTCGTCCGACAGGGGGCTTTCAGCCCCAGCATTTT